This TCR beta chain was recovered during a study of identical twins. As to this clonotype: Its antigen is unidentified.

Germline CDR1 is LGHDT and CDR2 is YNNKEL (reference sequence). The length of the CDR3 is 13 residues. The V and J ends lost 4 bases and 5 bases respectively, with 11 bases between them. Study findings and constraints: Among beta out-of-frame sequences, excess sharing between twins appeared weaker.

TCRdb independently ran MiXCR on the 5' RACE reads; one entry per CDR3 protein. The data show approximately 500,000 distinct CDR3 sequences, 12% to 15% seen once. These sequences were also reported in another study, on yellow fever vaccine responses in identical twins.

The source material was CD4+ T cells sorted from blood. This chain joins TRBV3-1 and TRBJ2-5; no reliable D call. This TCR was recovered from a woman between 18 and 30 years old in good health. CDR3 amino acids: CASSRGRVETQYF. The CDR3 DNA reads as TGTGCCAGCAGCCGGGGTCGGGTGGAGACCCAGTACTTC.